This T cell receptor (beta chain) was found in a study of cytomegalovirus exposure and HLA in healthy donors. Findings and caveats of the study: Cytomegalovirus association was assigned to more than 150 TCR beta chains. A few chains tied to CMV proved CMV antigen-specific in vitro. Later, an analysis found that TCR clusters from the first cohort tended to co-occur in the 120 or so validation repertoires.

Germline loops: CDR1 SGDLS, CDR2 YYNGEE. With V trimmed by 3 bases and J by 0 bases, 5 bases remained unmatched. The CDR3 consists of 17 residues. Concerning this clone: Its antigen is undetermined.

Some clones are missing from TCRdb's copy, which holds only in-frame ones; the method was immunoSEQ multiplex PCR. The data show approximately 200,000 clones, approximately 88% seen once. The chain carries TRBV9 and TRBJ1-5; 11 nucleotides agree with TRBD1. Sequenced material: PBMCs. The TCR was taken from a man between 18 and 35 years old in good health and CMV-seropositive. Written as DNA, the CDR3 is TGTGCCAGCAGCGAGGGGACAGGGGGGTATAGCAATCAGCCCCAGCATTTT. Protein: CASSEGTGGYSNQPQHF.